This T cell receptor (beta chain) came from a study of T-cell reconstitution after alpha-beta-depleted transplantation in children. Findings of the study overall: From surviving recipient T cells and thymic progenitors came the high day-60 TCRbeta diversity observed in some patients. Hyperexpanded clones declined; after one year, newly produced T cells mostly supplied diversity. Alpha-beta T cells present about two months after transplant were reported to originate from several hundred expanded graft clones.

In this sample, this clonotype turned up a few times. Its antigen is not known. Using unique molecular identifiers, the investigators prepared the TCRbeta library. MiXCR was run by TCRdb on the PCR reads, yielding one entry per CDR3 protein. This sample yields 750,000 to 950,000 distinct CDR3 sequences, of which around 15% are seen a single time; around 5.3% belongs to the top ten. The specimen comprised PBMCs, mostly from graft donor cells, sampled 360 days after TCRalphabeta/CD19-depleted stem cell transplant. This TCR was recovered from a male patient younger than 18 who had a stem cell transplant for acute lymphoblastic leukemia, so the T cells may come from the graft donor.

CDR3 nucleotides: TGTGCCTCCAGCCATAACAGGGGACCGGCCAACGTCCTGACTTTC. This gives the protein CASSHNRGPANVLTF. The rearrangement joins TRBV3-1 to TRBJ2-6, with 7 positions matching TRBD1. Trimming cost V 11 bases and J 6 bases; bases outside gene matches: 13. The CDR3 is 15 amino acids. Germline assignment: CDR1 LGHDT and CDR2 YNNKEL (reference sequence). The variable domain in full, with the rest retrieved from reference TRBV3-1 and TRBJ2-6, is DTAVSQTPKYLVTQMGNDKSIKCEQNLGHDTMYWYKQDSKKFLKIMFSYNNKELIINETVPNRFSPKSPDKAHLNLHINSLELGDSAVYFCASSHNRGPANVLTFGAGSRLTVL.